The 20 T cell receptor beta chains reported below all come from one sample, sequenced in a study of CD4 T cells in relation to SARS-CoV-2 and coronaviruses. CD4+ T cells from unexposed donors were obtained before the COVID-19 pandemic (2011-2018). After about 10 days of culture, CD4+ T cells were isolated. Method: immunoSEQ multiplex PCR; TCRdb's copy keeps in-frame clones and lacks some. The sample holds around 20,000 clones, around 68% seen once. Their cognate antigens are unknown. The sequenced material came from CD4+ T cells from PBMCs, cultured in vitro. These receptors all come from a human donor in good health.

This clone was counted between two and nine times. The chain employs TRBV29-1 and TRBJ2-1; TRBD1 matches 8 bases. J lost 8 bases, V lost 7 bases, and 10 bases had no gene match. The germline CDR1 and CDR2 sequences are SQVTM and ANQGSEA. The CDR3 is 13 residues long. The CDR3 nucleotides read TGCAGCGCCCGGACAGGGTCGGGGGATGAGCAGTTCTTC. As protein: CSARTGSGDEQFF.

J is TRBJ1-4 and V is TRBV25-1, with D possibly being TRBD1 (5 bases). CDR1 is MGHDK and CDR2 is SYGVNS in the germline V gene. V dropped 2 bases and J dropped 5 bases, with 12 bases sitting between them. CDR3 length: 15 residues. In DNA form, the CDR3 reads TGTGCCAGCAGTGAACACGGGGCAGGGAATGAAAAACTGTTTTTT. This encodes CASSEHGAGNEKLFF. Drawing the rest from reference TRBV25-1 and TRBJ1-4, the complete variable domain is EADIYQTPRYLVIGTGKKITLECSQTMGHDKMYWYQQDPGMELHLIHYSYGVNSTEKGDLSSESTVSRIRTEHFPLTLESARPSHTSQYLCASSEHGAGNEKLFFGSGTQLSVL.

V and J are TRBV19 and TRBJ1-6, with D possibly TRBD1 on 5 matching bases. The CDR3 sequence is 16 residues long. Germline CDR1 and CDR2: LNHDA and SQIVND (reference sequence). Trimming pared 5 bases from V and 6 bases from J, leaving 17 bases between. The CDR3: CASSAATAGGNSPLHF. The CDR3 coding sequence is TGTGCCAGTAGTGCTGCAACTGCGGGGGGTAATTCACCCCTCCACTTT. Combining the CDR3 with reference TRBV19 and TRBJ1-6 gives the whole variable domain DGGITQSPKYLFRKEGQNVTLSCEQNLNHDAMYWYRQDPGQGLRLIYYSQIVNDFQKGDIAEGYSVSREKKESFPLTVTSAQKNPTAFYLCASSAATAGGNSPLHFGNGTRLTVT.

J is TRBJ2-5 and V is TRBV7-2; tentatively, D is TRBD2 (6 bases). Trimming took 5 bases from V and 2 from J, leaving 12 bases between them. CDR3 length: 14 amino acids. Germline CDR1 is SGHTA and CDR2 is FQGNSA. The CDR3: CASSLAGLQETQYF. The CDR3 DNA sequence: TGTGCCAGCAGCCTGGCGGGGCTACAAGAGACCCAGTACTTC. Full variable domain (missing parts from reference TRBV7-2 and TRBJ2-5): GAGVSQSPSNKVTEKGKDVELRCDPISGHTALYWYRQSLGQGLEFLIYFQGNSAPDKSGLPSDRFSAERTGGSVSTLTIQRTQQEDSAVYLCASSLAGLQETQYFGPGTRLLVL.

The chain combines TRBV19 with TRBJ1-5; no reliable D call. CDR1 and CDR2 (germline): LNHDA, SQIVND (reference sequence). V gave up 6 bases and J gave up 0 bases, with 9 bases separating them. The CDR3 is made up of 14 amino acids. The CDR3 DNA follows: TGTGCCAGTAGCGGCCAGATTAGCAATCAGCCCCAGCATTTT. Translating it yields CASSGQISNQPQHF. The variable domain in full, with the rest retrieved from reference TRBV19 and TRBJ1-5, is DGGITQSPKYLFRKEGQNVTLSCEQNLNHDAMYWYRQDPGQGLRLIYYSQIVNDFQKGDIAEGYSVSREKKESFPLTVTSAQKNPTAFYLCASSGQISNQPQHFGDGTRLSIL.

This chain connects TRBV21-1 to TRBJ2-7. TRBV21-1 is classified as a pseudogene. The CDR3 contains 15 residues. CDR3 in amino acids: CASSIFGTHERRQYF. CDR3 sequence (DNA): TGTGCCAGCAGCATCTTCGGGACCCACGAACGGCGGCAGTACTTC.

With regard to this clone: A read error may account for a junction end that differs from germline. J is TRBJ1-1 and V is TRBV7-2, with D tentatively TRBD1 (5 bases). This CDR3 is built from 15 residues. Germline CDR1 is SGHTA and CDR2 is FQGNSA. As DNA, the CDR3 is TGTGCCAGCAGATTAGGTTCGGGGCTAGAGACTGAAGCTTTCTTT. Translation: CASRLGSGLETEAFF.

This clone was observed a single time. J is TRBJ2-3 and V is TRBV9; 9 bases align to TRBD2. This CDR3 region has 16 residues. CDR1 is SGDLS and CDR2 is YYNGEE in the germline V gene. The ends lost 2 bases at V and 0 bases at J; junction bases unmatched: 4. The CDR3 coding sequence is TGTGCCAGCAGCGTCGGGACTAGCTATAGCACAGATACGCAGTATTTT. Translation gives CASSVGTSYSTDTQYF.

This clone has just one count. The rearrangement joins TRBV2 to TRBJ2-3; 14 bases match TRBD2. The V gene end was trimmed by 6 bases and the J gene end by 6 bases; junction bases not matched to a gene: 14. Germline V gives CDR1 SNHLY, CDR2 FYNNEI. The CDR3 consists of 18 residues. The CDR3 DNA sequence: TGTGCCAGCAGCGACGGGACTAGCGGGAGTGTCATCCACGATACGCAGTATTTT. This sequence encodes CASSDGTSGSVIHDTQYF. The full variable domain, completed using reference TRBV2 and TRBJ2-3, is EPEVTQTPSHQVTQMGQEVILRCVPISNHLYFYWYRQILGQKVEFLVSFYNNEISEKSEIFDDQFSVERPDGSNFTLKIRSTKLEDSAMYFCASSDGTSGSVIHDTQYFGPGTRLTVL.

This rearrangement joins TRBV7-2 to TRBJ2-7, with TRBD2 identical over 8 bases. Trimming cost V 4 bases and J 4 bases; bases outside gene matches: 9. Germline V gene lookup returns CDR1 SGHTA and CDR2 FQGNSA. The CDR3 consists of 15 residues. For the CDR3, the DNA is TGTGCCAGCAGCTCCGCACTAGCGGCCCTATACGAGCAGTACTTC. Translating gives CASSSALAALYEQYF.

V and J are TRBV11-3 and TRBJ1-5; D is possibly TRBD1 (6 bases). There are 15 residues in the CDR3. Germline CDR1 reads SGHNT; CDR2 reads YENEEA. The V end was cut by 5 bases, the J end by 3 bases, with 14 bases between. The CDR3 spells CASSPAQGLNQPQHF. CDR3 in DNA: TGTGCCAGCAGCCCAGCACAGGGTCTCAATCAGCCCCAGCATTTT. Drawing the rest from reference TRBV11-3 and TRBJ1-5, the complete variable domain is EAGVVQSPRYKIIEKKQPVAFWCNPISGHNTLYWYLQNLGQGPELLIRYENEEAVDDSQLPKDRFSAERLKGVDSTLKIQPAELGDSAVYLCASSPAQGLNQPQHFGDGTRLSIL.

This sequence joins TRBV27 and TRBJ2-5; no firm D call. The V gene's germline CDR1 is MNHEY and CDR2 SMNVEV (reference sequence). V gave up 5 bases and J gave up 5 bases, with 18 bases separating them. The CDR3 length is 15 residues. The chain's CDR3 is CASSPRSSPGETQYF. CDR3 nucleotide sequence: TGTGCCAGCAGTCCCCGGTCCTCCCCTGGTGAGACCCAGTACTTC.

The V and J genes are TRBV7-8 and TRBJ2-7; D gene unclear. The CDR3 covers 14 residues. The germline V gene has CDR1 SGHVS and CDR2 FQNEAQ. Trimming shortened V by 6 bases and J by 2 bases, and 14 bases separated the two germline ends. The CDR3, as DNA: TGTGCCAGCAGTAGAACCGCTGGGACCTACGAGCAGTACTTC. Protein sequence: CASSRTAGTYEQYF.

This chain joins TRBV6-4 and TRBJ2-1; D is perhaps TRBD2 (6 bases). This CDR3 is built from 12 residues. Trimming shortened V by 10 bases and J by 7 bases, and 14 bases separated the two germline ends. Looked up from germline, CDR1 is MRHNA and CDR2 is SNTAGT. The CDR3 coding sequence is TGTGCCACCTCGACGGAGGGGAATGAGCAGTTCTTC. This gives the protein CATSTEGNEQFF.

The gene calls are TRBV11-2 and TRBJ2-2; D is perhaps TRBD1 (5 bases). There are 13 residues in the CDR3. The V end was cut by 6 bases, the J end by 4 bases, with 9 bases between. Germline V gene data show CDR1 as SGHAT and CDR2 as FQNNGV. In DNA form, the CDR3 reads TGTGCCAGCAGACCAACAGGCACCGGGGAGCTGTTTTTT. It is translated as CASRPTGTGELFF.

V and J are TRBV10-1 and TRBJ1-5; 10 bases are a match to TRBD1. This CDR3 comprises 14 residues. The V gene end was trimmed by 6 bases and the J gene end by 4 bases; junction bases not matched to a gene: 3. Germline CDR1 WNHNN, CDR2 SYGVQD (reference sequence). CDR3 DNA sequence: TGCGCCAGCAGGGACAGGGGGAGAAATCAGCCCCAGCATTTT. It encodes CASRDRGRNQPQHF.

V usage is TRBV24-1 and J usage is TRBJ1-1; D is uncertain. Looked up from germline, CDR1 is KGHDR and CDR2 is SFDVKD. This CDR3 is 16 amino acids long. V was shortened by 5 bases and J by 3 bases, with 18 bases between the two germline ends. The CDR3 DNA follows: TGTGCCACCAGTGGACACCGGGAGGGATGGGACACTGAAGCTTTCTTT. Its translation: CATSGHREGWDTEAFF.

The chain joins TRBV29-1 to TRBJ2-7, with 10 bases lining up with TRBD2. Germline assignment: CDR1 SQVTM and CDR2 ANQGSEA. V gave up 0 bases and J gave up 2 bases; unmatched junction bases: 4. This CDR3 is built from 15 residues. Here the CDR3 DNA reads TGCAGCGTTGAAGATCGGACTAGCGGTACCTACGAGCAGTACTTC. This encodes CSVEDRTSGTYEQYF.

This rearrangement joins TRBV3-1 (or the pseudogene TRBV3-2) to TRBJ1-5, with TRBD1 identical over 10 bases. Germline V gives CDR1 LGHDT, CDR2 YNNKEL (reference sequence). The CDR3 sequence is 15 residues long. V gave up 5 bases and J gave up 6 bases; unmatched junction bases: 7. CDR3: CASSFARDRGQPQHF. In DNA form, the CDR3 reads TGTGCCAGCAGCTTCGCCCGGGACAGGGGTCAGCCCCAGCATTTT.

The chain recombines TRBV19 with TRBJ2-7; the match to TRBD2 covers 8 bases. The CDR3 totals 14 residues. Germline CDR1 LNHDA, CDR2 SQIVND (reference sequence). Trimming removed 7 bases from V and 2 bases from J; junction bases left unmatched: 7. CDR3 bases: TGTGCCAGTAAGCCAGCGGGGGCACCCTACGAGCAGTACTTC. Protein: CASKPAGAPYEQYF.